This T cell receptor beta chain was identified in a study of blood T cell repertoires in COVID-19 (dated by TCRdb to 2018 to 2020). Regarding the study in general: Samples covering the acute and convalescent phases of COVID-19 were provided by collaborators in the United States, Italy and Spain. Where HLA class I and class II types were available, the types were taken from metadata supplied by the sample provider, not from assay-based typing. The samples were drawn from the first 160 participants of the ongoing ImmuneRACE study and from over 950 subjects provided by 6 global collaborators. The prospective study material was composed of cDNA or gDNA derived from T cells, B-cell-depleted T cells, or PBMCs. The repertoires were made available in a free public database intended to serve as a resource for research on the immune response to SARS-CoV-2. Sample metadata almost always included a de-identified subject ID, COVID-19 status, age in years and sex. The dataset comprised deeply sampled blood TCRbeta repertoires from subjects exposed to, actively infected with, or recovered from COVID-19. On the study overall, not on this receptor specifically: The amount of clinical and demographic metadata varied by source and participant and was provided uncurated.

The immunoSEQ Assay, a bias-controlled multiplex PCR, was used to amplify TCRbeta CDR3 regions from genomic DNA. The paper's data handling went like this. Nucleated cell counts per sample were estimated from amplification of reference gene primers within the assay. Sequence reads were collapsed and filtered to measure the absolute abundance of every unique TCRbeta CDR3 rearrangement. For each sample, productive Simpson clonality was calculated by taking the square root of Simpson's diversity index across productive rearrangements. The clones in this table, taken by TCRdb from immuneACCESS, are in-frame only. Not every clone is retained; where verified, under half of the shortfall comes from an unresolved V gene, and the cause of the rest is unknown. That table supplies the V and J calls and clone size; D and trimming were determined from the DNA. In this sample the table shows a few hundred thousand clones, roughly 80% of which occur a single time. Of the sample, less than 4% falls within the top ten clones.

About this clone itself: What this receptor recognizes is not known. Base qualities are not provided; no much larger clone lies one nucleotide away.

Collaborating institutions collected whole blood in K2EDTA tubes following their own protocols. For TCRbeta analysis, collaborators shipped samples as frozen whole blood, isolated PBMCs, or DNA extracted from either of those sample types. The CDR3 sequence holds 15 residues, the cysteine and phenylalanine included. CDR3 DNA only is kept here, 45 bases in frame from base 1. The germline V gene specifies SGHVS as CDR1 and FQNEAQ as CDR2. Germline trimming amounts to 4 bases on V and 7 bases on J, with 8 as the count of junction bases outside the gene matches. The sequencing input was peripheral blood. The rearrangement joined TRBV7-8 to TRBJ2-3, with 10 junctional bases fitting TRBD2. This sequence was found in a young woman with acute or convalescent COVID-19. The nucleotides read TGTGCCAGCAGCTCGCCGGGACTAGCGTTACATACGCAGTATTTT. The translation is CASSSPGLALHTQYF.